This is a list of T cell receptor beta chains from one sample in a study of response to subunit inactivated influenza vaccine. MiXCR, applied by TCRdb to the RT-PCR reads, yields one record per CDR3 protein. The table shows about 610,000 distinct CDR3 sequences, with around 15% occurring only once. The source was PBMCs from blood, collected approximately 12 days after vaccination. All receptors come from a man aged 50 to 59 who received an inactivated influenza vaccine. Each CDR3 is given with its conserved first and last residue. A D gene is named only where the DNA matches it firmly. Rows give clone size only sometimes, using once, few, many, or a class for an expanded clone.

cdr3_nt	cdr3_aa	v_call	j_call	d_call	clone_size
TGTGCCAGCAGCTTAGATACCGGCCGGGGCTATGGCTACACCTTC	CASSLDTGRGYGYTF	TRBV11-2	TRBJ1-2	NA	many
TGCGCCAGCAGCCAAGATCCGGGAGCAGTGTACGAGCAGTACTTC	CASSQDPGAVYEQYF	TRBV4-3	TRBJ2-7	NA	NA
TGTGCCAGCAGCTTACTTCTGCGTTCGGTGGGGCAAGAGACCCAGTACTTC	CASSLLLRSVGQETQYF	TRBV11-1	TRBJ2-5	NA	NA
TGTGCCAGCACCGGCGGACTAGCTGAATACAATGAGCAGTTCTTC	CASTGGLAEYNEQFF	TRBV9	TRBJ2-1	TRBD2	few
TGTGCCAGCAGCGTCGCTAGCTCTAAAGAGACCCAGTACTTC	CASSVASSKETQYF	TRBV9	TRBJ2-5	NA	few
TGTGCCAGCAGCCCGGGCCGGGACTACAATGAGCAGTTCTTC	CASSPGRDYNEQFF	TRBV7-2	TRBJ2-1	NA	many
TGTGCCAGCAGTCCAGCTAGCGGGGGGAACACAGATACGCAGTATTTT	CASSPASGGNTDTQYF	TRBV12-3/TRBV12-4	TRBJ2-3	TRBD2	many
TGTGCCACCAGCAGAACCAGGGGTATGGCAGATACGCAGTATTTT	CATSRTRGMADTQYF	TRBV15	TRBJ2-3	NA	NA
TGTGCCTGGAGTGTAGCTTCAGGATTTTCGCAGTACTTC	CAWSVASGFSQYF	TRBV30	TRBJ2-7	NA	few
TGTGCCAGCAGCCCCCTAGCGGGAGGCGTCTCGAACACCGGGGAGCTGTTTTTT	CASSPLAGGVSNTGELFF	TRBV4-2	TRBJ2-2	TRBD2	NA
TGTGCCAGCAGCCAAGGTTGGGGGGTTGGCGACAATCAGCCCCAGCATTTT	CASSQGWGVGDNQPQHF	TRBV12-3/TRBV12-4	TRBJ1-5	NA	NA
TGTGCCAGCAGTTTCGGTGGTCAGGGGTTATCAGATACGCAGTATTTT	CASSFGGQGLSDTQYF	TRBV12-3/TRBV12-4	TRBJ2-3	NA	NA
TGTGCCAGCAGTGAAGGCGGGATGATGCAGTTCTTC	CASSEGGMMQFF	TRBV2	TRBJ2-1	NA	few
TGTGCCAGCAGTTTAGCGGGAGGTTGGGAGACCCAGTACTTC	CASSLAGGWETQYF	TRBV28	TRBJ2-5	TRBD2	NA
TGCAGTGCGTTTTTAGGAGGGGGGACAGGGTTGGCCGAGCAGTACTTC	CSAFLGGGTGLAEQYF	TRBV20-1	TRBJ2-7	TRBD1	few
TGCGCCAGCAGCTTAAGCGCTCCGGCCAACGTCCTGACTTTC	CASSLSAPANVLTF	TRBV5-1	TRBJ2-6	NA	NA
TGTGCCAGCAGTTCGACAGGGTCCACCGGGGAGCTGTTTTTT	CASSSTGSTGELFF	TRBV12-3/TRBV12-4	TRBJ2-2	TRBD1	many
TGCAGTGCTAGAGATCTTGCAGGAGGTGTGTACTACGAGCAGTACTTC	CSARDLAGGVYYEQYF	TRBV20-1	TRBJ2-7	NA	NA
TGTGCCAGCAGCCTACAACTGAAAAACACTGAAGCTTTCTTT	CASSLQLKNTEAFF	TRBV14	TRBJ1-1	NA	NA
TGCGCCAGCATGACGGGGGCCCAGAACACCGGGGAGCTGTTTTTT	CASMTGAQNTGELFF	TRBV5-1	TRBJ2-2	NA	NA
TGTGCCATCAGCCTCGGACTAGTAACGAACACCGGGGAGCTGTTTTTT	CAISLGLVTNTGELFF	TRBV6-2/TRBV6-3	TRBJ2-2	TRBD2	few
TGTGCCAGCAGCTTTCTTGGGACAGGGAGCTACGAGCAGTACTTC	CASSFLGTGSYEQYF	TRBV7-9	TRBJ2-7	TRBD1	NA
TGTGCCAGCAAGCCCCAGGGGGCATTAGAGACCCAGTACTTC	CASKPQGALETQYF	TRBV11-2	TRBJ2-5	TRBD1	NA